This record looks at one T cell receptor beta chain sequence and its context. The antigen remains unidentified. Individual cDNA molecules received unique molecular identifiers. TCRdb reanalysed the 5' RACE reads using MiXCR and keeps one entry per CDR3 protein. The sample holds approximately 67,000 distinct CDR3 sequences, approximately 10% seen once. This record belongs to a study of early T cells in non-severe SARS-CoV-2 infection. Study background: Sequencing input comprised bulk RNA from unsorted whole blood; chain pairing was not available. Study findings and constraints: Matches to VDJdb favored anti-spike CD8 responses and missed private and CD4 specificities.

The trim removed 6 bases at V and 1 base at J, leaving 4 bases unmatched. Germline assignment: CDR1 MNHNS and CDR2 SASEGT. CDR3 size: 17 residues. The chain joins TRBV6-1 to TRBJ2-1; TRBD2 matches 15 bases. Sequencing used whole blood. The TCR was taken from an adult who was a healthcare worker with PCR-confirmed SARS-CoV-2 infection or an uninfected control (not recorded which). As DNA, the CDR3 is TGTGCCAGCAGACCCGGGACTAGCGGGGGGTCCTACAATGAGCAGTTCTTC. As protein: CASRPGTSGGSYNEQFF.